This TCR beta chain is from a study of cytomegalovirus exposure and HLA in healthy donors. The study's findings and limits: TCR beta chains numbering some 160 were designated cytomegalovirus-associated.

Details on this clone: Its matching antigen is unknown.

The germline V gene encodes CDR1 LNHDA and CDR2 SQIVND (reference sequence). Trimming cost V 1 base and J 0 bases, with 10 bases left between them. This CDR3 spans 16 amino acids. Amplification used 60 Vbeta primers and 13 Jbeta primers. Generated by immunoSEQ multiplex PCR, the TCRdb table keeps only in-frame clones and is missing some. Among around 130,000 clones, around 84% were seen once, and the ten largest hold approximately 2.6%. V usage is TRBV19 and J usage is TRBJ1-5; no reliable D call. This sequence originates from a man in his fifties in good health and CMV-seronegative. Sequencing input: PBMCs. The CDR3 protein is CASSIGGLGSNQPQHF. The CDR3 region has the DNA TGTGCCAGTAGTATAGGAGGGCTGGGTAGCAATCAGCCCCAGCATTTT.